These 5 T cell receptor beta chains share one sample of origin, sequenced in a study of cytomegalovirus exposure and HLA in healthy donors. Measured with immunoSEQ multiplex PCR; TCRdb has only the in-frame clones, and not every one. This sample has some 210,000 clones, with less than 85% found just once. The sequenced sample was PBMCs. These receptor sequences come from a young woman in good health and CMV-seronegative.

The chain combines TRBV27 with TRBJ2-1, with 11 bases lining up with TRBD2. In germline, CDR1 is MNHEY, CDR2 SMNVEV (reference sequence). This CDR3 is built from 17 residues. Germline trimming cut 3 bases from V and 4 bases from J; bases unmatched to any gene: 8. The CDR3 is CASSFRLAGGKYNEQFF. CDR3 in DNA: TGTGCCAGCAGTTTCCGGCTAGCGGGAGGAAAATACAATGAGCAGTTCTTC.

About this clone: The sample contains more than one DNA sequence encoding this CDR3. The V gene is TRBV30, the J gene TRBJ2-3; D possibly corresponds to TRBD2 (5 bases). V was shortened by 0 bases and J by 1 base, with 8 bases between the two germline ends. From germline, CDR1 is GTSNPN and CDR2 SVGIG (reference sequence). The CDR3 consists of 14 residues. CDR3 sequence (DNA): TGTGCCTGGAGTGTTGAGGGAGGCACAGATACGCAGTATTTT. It codes for CAWSVEGGTDTQYF.

This chain joins TRBV29-1 and TRBJ2-7, with D tentatively TRBD1 (5 bases). V lost 7 bases to trimming and J lost 6 bases, with 13 bases between them. Germline values: CDR1 SQVTM, CDR2 ANQGSEA. The CDR3 has 11 amino acids. The CDR3 reads CSARRGSEQYF. DNA for the CDR3: TGCAGCGCCCGAAGGGGATCCGAGCAGTACTTC.

The chain has TRBV6-1 and TRBJ2-7; tentatively, D is TRBD2 (6 bases). Germline CDR1 is MNHNS and CDR2 is SASEGT. V was cut by 5 bases and J by 2 bases, with 16 bases left in between. The CDR3 contains 15 residues. The CDR3 DNA reads TGTGCCAGCAGTCCCGAGGCGGGAACGCCCTACGAGCAGTACTTC. It yields the protein CASSPEAGTPYEQYF.

The chain has TRBV2 and TRBJ2-5, with 8 nucleotides matching TRBD2. CDR3 length: 11 amino acids. J lost 7 bases, V lost 6 bases, and 1 base had no gene match. The germline CDR1 and CDR2 sequences are SNHLY and FYNNEI. The CDR3 loop is CASRSGRTQYF. The CDR3 region has the DNA TGTGCCAGCAGAAGCGGGAGGACCCAGTACTTC.